The clone carrying this TCR beta chain was seen a few times. The data derive from a study of CD4 and CD8 cells across lung adenocarcinoma regions. Each CDR3 protein is one row after TCRdb ran MiXCR on the PCR reads. The sample gives around 1,900 distinct CDR3 sequences, 61% of which show up once; roughly 37% is in the top ten. Trimming took 5 bases from V and 0 from J, leaving 10 bases between them. Germline lookup yields CDR1 WNHNN and CDR2 SYGVQD (reference sequence). The CDR3 runs 15 residues. Localized lung adenocarcinoma, a non-small cell lung cancer, affected the donors. The TCR sequence derives from a female donor with lung adenocarcinoma. The CD4 and CD8 labels of this study may be unreliable. Material: CD4+ T cells from the margin of a lung tumor. The chain joins TRBV10-1 to TRBJ2-2; the D gene is possibly TRBD1 (5 bases). CDR3 bases: TGCGCCAGCAGTAAGACAGTTTCGAACACCGGGGAGCTGTTTTTT. This encodes CASSKTVSNTGELFF.